These 3 T cell receptor beta chains share one sample of origin, sequenced in a study of T cells in localized non-small cell lung cancer. TCRdb keeps only in-frame clones here, not all; method: immunoSEQ multiplex PCR. The profile covers more than 70,000 clones, with about four fifths appearing a single time and approximately 2.5% taken by the ten largest. Source: peripheral blood, taken before any cancer treatment. The receptor source for this set is a man aged 40 to 70 with stage I lung adenocarcinoma.

This clone showed up just a few times. The rearrangement links TRBV29-1 to TRBJ2-3; 14 bases are a match to TRBD2. Germline values: CDR1 SQVTM, CDR2 ANQGSEA. This CDR3 region has 14 residues. V trimming: 7 bases; J trimming: 5 bases; junction bases outside the gene matches: 5. CDR3 DNA sequence: TGCAGCGAAGGGACTAGCGGGAGAAAAGATACGCAGTATTTT. The encoded protein is CSEGTSGRKDTQYF.

The rearrangement links TRBV7-2 to TRBJ1-2; D perhaps matches TRBD1 (5 bases). Germline V gives CDR1 SGHTA, CDR2 FQGNSA. V was trimmed by 1 base and J by 4 bases, leaving 7 bases between them. The CDR3 extends over 13 amino acids. Written as DNA, the CDR3 is TGTGCCAGCAGCTTAGGGGGGACCTATGGCTACACCTTC. Its protein is CASSLGGTYGYTF.

A few counts support this clone. The chain has TRBV5-1 and TRBJ1-2, with D perhaps TRBD1 (6 bases). Between the trimmed V and J ends, which lost 4 bases and 2 bases, there was a span of 9 bases. This CDR3 has 13 amino acids. Looked up from germline, CDR1 is SGHRS and CDR2 is YFSETQ. CDR3 bases: TGCGCCAGCAGCCCCGGACAGAACTATGGCTACACCTTC. Its translation is CASSPGQNYGYTF. The full variable domain, completed using reference TRBV5-1 and TRBJ1-2, is KAGVTQTPRYLIKTRGQQVTLSCSPISGHRSVSWYQQTPGQGLQFLFEYFSETQRNKGNFPGRFSGRQFSNSRSEMNVSTLELGDSALYLCASSPGQNYGYTFGSGTRLTVV.